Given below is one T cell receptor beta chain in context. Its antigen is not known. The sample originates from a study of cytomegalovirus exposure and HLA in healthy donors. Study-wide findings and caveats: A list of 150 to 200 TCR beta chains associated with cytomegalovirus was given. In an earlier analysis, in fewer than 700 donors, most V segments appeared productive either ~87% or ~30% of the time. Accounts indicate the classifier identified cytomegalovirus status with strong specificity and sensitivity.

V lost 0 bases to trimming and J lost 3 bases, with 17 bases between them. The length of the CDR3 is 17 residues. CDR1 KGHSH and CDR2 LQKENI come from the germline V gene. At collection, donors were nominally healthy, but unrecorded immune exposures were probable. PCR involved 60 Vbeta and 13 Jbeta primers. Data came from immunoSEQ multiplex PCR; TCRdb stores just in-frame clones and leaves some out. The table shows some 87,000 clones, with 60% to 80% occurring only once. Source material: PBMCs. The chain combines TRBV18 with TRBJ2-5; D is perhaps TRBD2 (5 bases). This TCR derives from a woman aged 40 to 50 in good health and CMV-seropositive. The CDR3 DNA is TGTGCCAGCTCACCACCGACGGGGAGCGGCACCAAAGAGACCCAGTACTTC. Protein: CASSPPTGSGTKETQYF.